The T cell receptor (beta chain) described here comes from a study of metastatic and nonmetastatic thyroid tumors (dated by TCRdb to about 2020). About the investigation overall: For patients with malignant and with benign thyroid disease, the researchers compared repertoires between peripheral blood samples and tumor or nodule tissue samples.

The library was built by means of PCR. The reads were generated on an Illumina HiSeq 4000. High-throughput sequencing was used to profile the TCR beta-chain CDR3 region of every patient. The study's processing was this. CDR3 differences across clinicopathological groups were used to build a classifier for discriminating distant-metastatic papillary thyroid cancer patients. Repertoire diversity was assessed with the Shannon index, and tumor-blood repertoire similarity with the Morisita-Horn index. The public reads were run again by TCRdb, first through fastp at Q25 and then through MiXCR, and only productive beta chains were kept. For this entry, the V and J calls and clone size follow TCRdb and not the study's own pipeline. The sample table holds 15,000 to 20,000 clones, of which 23% were seen once. Just under 7.5% of the sample is held by the ten biggest clonotypes. V is reduced by 2 bases and J by 6 bases, leaving a spacing of 1 base between them. Per the germline V gene, MDHEN is the CDR1 and SYDVKM is the CDR2. The CDR3 covers 11 residues, taking in both the cysteine and the phenylalanine. Of all the DNA, just the CDR3 is kept, 33 bases in frame from base 1.

The full study reports these points: In both blood and tumor samples, malignant tumors were reported to have significantly higher TCR beta diversity than benign nodules.

This clone is identified as medium-sized (0.01 to 0.1%). Its antigen has not been determined. Per-base quality was not reported, and no clone a single base away is much larger than it. No patient had received any treatment before thyroid surgery. Patient clinical samples collected from about 2011 to 2019 were retrospectively analysed using T-cell receptor beta sequencing. The sequence links TRBV28 to TRBJ2-2; the D gene cannot be named for sure. The sequenced sample consisted of adjacent normal tissue. This receptor was taken from a female donor with papillary thyroid cancer or a benign thyroid nodule (not recorded which). Some clones in this sample may be carry-over from other donors' samples. The nucleotides are TGTGCCAGCAGTTTACCCGGGGAGCTGTTTTTT. This sequence encodes CASSLPGELFF.